Each of the 28 T cell receptor beta chains below was sequenced from the same sample in a study of read filtering for tumor transcriptome and immune sequencing. The library was built from about 370 ng RNA with molecular barcoded adaptors for alpha/delta and beta/gamma chains. TCRdb itself ran the reads through MiXCR, one entry per CDR3 protein. The sample yields tens of thousands of distinct CDR3 sequences, about 20% seen once. The sample was a population of CD138-negative cells sorted from bone marrow. These receptors originate from a donor at least 40 years old with multiple myeloma.

As to this clonotype: An end of the junction does not agree with germline; a read error may underlie this. V and J are TRBV20-1 and TRBJ1-5, with a possible D match to TRBD1 (5 bases). There are 15 residues in the CDR3. Germline V CDR1 and CDR2: DFQATT, SNEGSKA (reference sequence). CDR3 region: CGATDYRGEIAPQHF. As DNA, the CDR3 is TGCGGTGCTACCGACTACAGAGGGGAAATCGCACCCCAACATTTT.

As to this clonotype: This may stem from a read error, because a much larger clone lies one nucleotide away. This chain uses TRBV11-2 with TRBJ2-7; D unclear. Between the trimmed V and J ends, which lost 1 base and 5 bases, there was a span of 15 bases. CDR1 and CDR2 (germline): SGHAT, FQNNGV. CDR3 size: 15 residues. The CDR3 loop reads CASSLVWQRSHEQYF. The CDR3 nucleotides are TGTGCCAGCAGCTTAGTGTGGCAGAGATCCCACGAGCAGTACTTC. The complete variable domain, with remaining parts taken from reference TRBV11-2 and TRBJ2-7, reads EAGVAQSPRYKIIEKRQSVAFWCNPISGHATLYWYQQILGQGPKLLIQFQNNGVVDDSQLPKDRFSAERLKGVDSTLKIQPAKLEDSAVYLCASSLVWQRSHEQYFGPGTRLTVT.

This clonotype was seen repeatedly, ten times or more. The V call is TRBV2, the J call TRBJ2-1; TRBD1 agrees at 10 bases. The V gene's germline CDR1 is SNHLY and CDR2 FYNNEI. V lost 5 bases to trimming and J lost 8 bases; unmatched junction nucleotides: 9. This CDR3 has 15 residues. CDR3 amino acids: CASSLPGQGTDEQFF. The CDR3 nucleotides are TGTGCCAGCAGTCTTCCGGGACAGGGGACGGATGAGCAGTTCTTC.

In this sample, this clonotype turned up many times. The chain combines TRBV11-2 with TRBJ2-1, with 7 bases lining up with TRBD2. Germline loops: CDR1 SGHAT, CDR2 FQNNGV. Trimming cost V 1 base and J 15 bases; bases outside gene matches: 9. This CDR3 spans 13 amino acids. The CDR3 loop reads CASSLAGGRAGFF. The CDR3 DNA is TGTGCCAGCAGCTTAGCGGGAGGCCGGGCAGGGTTCTTC.

By share, this clonotype ranks as medium-sized. The genes are TRBV7-9 and TRBJ2-7; D possibly matches TRBD1 or TRBD2 (5 bases each). The CDR3 is 14 amino acids. The V gene's germline CDR1 is SEHNR and CDR2 FQNEAQ (reference sequence). The V gene lost 5 bases and the J gene lost 3 bases, with 14 bases spanning the gap. The DNA for the CDR3 is TGTGCCAGCAGCCACCGGGACCGAAACTACGAGCAGTACTTC. It specifies CASSHRDRNYEQYF.

In this sample, this clonotype turned up many times. The chain joins TRBV3-1 to TRBJ2-5; 8 nucleotides match TRBD2. The CDR3 loop spans 16 amino acids. The V gene's germline CDR1 is LGHDT and CDR2 YNNKEL (reference sequence). V lost 3 bases and J lost 3; bases outside the gene matches: 9. Written as DNA, the CDR3 is TGTGCCAGCAGCCACCAGCGGGAGCGGCCCAAAGAGACCCAGTACTTC. Its translation is CASSHQRERPKETQYF.

This clonotype was counted ten times or more. This sequence joins TRBV29-1 and TRBJ2-1, with D hard to call. CDR3 length: 14 amino acids. The germline V and J ends were trimmed by 3 bases and 0 bases, with 9 bases remaining between them. The germline V gene has CDR1 SQVTM and CDR2 ANQGSEA. The chain's CDR3 is CSVDSLSSYNEQFF. CDR3 coding DNA: TGCAGCGTTGACTCGTTAAGCTCCTACAATGAGCAGTTCTTC.

This clonotype showed up many times. This sequence joins TRBV7-9 and TRBJ2-2; TRBD2 agrees at 11 bases. The CDR3 sequence is 18 residues long. Germline assignment: CDR1 SEHNR and CDR2 FQNEAQ (reference sequence). J lost 0 bases, V lost 5 bases, and 8 bases had no gene match. CDR3 coding DNA: TGTGCCAGCAGCCCGACTCTAGCGGGAGGACCGAACACCGGGGAGCTGTTTTTT. Amino acids: CASSPTLAGGPNTGELFF.

This clonotype was picked up many times. The chain carries TRBV20-1 and TRBJ2-1; 12 bases agree with TRBD2. With 4 bases clipped from V and 6 bases from J, the junction kept 4 bases outside the gene matches. In germline, CDR1 is DFQATT, CDR2 SNEGSKA (reference sequence). The CDR3 runs to 14 residues. The CDR3 reads CSATLAGGPNEQFF. The CDR3 DNA is TGCAGTGCTACTCTAGCGGGAGGGCCCAATGAGCAGTTCTTC.

This clonotype was recorded many times. The chain uses TRBV29-1 and TRBJ2-3; the match to TRBD1 covers 8 bases. Per germline, CDR1 SQVTM and CDR2 ANQGSEA. The CDR3 totals 13 residues. J was trimmed by 1 base and V by 7 bases; bases with no gene match: 4. The CDR3 DNA is TGCAGCGGCTCCAGGGGGCGCACAGATACGCAGTATTTT. Encoded protein: CSGSRGRTDTQYF.

This clonotype occurred a few times. At one boundary the junction diverges from the germline segment, which might be a read error. V gene TRBV6-6 combines with J gene TRBJ2-1; D is possibly TRBD1 (5 bases). Germline CDR1 and CDR2: MNHNY and SVGAGI (reference sequence). The CDR3 loop spans 17 amino acids. CDR3 sequence reads: CASTLGGARSSCNEQFF. In DNA, the CDR3 is TGTGCCAGCACCCTCGGTGGGGCAAGGAGCTCCTGCAATGAGCAGTTCTTC.

Concerning this clonotype itself: Compared with germline, one end of the junction differs, possibly owing to a read error. The chain uses TRBV11-3 and TRBJ2-1; D gene unclear. Germline CDR1 and CDR2: SGHNT and YENEEA. The CDR3 consists of 16 residues. The CDR3 coding sequence is TGTGCTAGCAGCACTGCTGCCCTTGGGCCCTACAACGAGCAGTTCTTC. This codes for CASSTAALGPYNEQFF.

This clonotype rates as medium-sized. The gene calls are TRBV20-1 and TRBJ2-7; D may be TRBD2 (5 bases). Germline CDR1 DFQATT, CDR2 SNEGSKA (reference sequence). This CDR3 has 14 residues. V dropped 1 base and J dropped 0 bases, with 10 bases sitting between them. CDR3 protein: CSARGSVRSYEQYF. The DNA for the CDR3 is TGCAGTGCTAGAGGTAGCGTGCGCTCCTACGAGCAGTACTTC.

This clonotype came up many times. The rearrangement joins TRBV29-1 to TRBJ2-1, with 8 bases lining up with TRBD2. The CDR3 is 16 residues long. The J segment lost 4 bases and the V segment lost 7 bases, leaving 15 bases of the junction unmatched. Germline loops: CDR1 SQVTM, CDR2 ANQGSEA. The CDR3 loop is CSGLPLPSGRYNEQFF. The CDR3 DNA sequence: TGCAGCGGCCTTCCCCTTCCCAGCGGGAGATACAATGAGCAGTTCTTC.

About this clonotype: The CDR3 carries no conserved terminal phenylalanine or tryptophan, so it likely arises from a read error. V is TRBV20-1 and J is TRBJ1-1, with 11 positions matching TRBD1. CDR1 and CDR2 from the germline V gene are DFQATT and SNEGSKA (reference sequence). J gave up 8 bases and V 6 bases, and 11 bases lay outside the gene matches. The CDR3 spans 14 residues. CDR3 nucleotide sequence: TGCAGTGCCAGCGGGGACAGGGGGACGTCCGAAGCTTTCTCT. Translation: CSASGDRGTSEAFS.

This clonotype was counted at least ten times. The chain is built from TRBV20-1 and TRBJ2-1; maybe TRBD2 (5 bases). Germline V gene lookup returns CDR1 DFQATT and CDR2 SNEGSKA (reference sequence). The CDR3 has 13 residues. V was shortened by 3 bases and J by 3 bases, with 9 bases between the two germline ends. The CDR3 DNA is TGCAGTGCTAGCGGGAAAGTCTACAATGAGCAGTTCTTC. Its protein product is CSASGKVYNEQFF.

For this clonotype: A clone one base away is much larger, so this may be a read error. The chain joins TRBV13 to TRBJ2-1; 9 bases match TRBD2. CDR3 length: 15 amino acids. CDR1 is PRHDT, CDR2 FYEKMQ, per germline (reference sequence). CDR3 in DNA: TGTGCCAGCAGCTTAATAACTAGCGGGTACAGTGAGCAGTTCTTC. Protein: CASSLITSGYSEQFF.

Points on this clonotype: The CDR3 does not end in the conserved phenylalanine or tryptophan, so this is likely a read error. The rearrangement uses TRBV29-1 and TRBJ2-1; 11 bases map to TRBD2. The CDR3 totals 12 residues. V shed 4 bases, J shed 11 bases, and the junction held 4 bases outside the gene matches. CDR1 is SQVTM and CDR2 is ANQGSEA in the germline V gene. Here the CDR3 reads CSVAGLAVQQFY. The CDR3, as DNA: TGCAGCGTTGCGGGACTAGCGGTACAGCAGTTCTAC.

This clonotype was detected many times. The V call is TRBV6-2 or TRBV6-3, the J call TRBJ2-7; the D call may be TRBD1 or TRBD2 (5 bases each). V was cut by 2 bases and J by 2 bases, with 19 bases left in between. The germline CDR1 and CDR2 sequences are MNHEY and SVGEGT. The CDR3 has 17 amino acids. CDR3 nucleotides: TGTGCCAGCAGTTACCGTCCCCGGGGCAGGGCTGCCTACGAGCAGTACTTC. Translation gives CASSYRPRGRAAYEQYF.

This clonotype has a count of ten or more. The chain has TRBV7-8 and TRBJ2-1, with 10 bases identical to TRBD2. Germline trimming cut 5 bases from V and 7 bases from J; bases unmatched to any gene: 11. The CDR3 consists of 16 residues. Germline V gives CDR1 SGHVS, CDR2 FQNEAQ. CDR3 nucleotides: TGTGCCAGCAGCGTCACCGGGACTAGCGAGAGGAATGAGCAGTTCTTC. Its protein product is CASSVTGTSERNEQFF.

Relative to its sample, this clonotype is medium-sized. The chain employs TRBV28 and TRBJ2-1, with 13 nucleotides matching TRBD2. With 3 bases clipped from V and 4 bases from J, the junction kept 0 bases outside the gene matches. Germline V lookup: CDR1 MDHEN, CDR2 SYDVKM. The CDR3 length is 15 residues. The CDR3 coding sequence is TGTGCCAGCAGTTTGGGACTAGCGGGATACAATGAGCAGTTCTTC. It yields the protein CASSLGLAGYNEQFF. Full variable domain (remainder filled in from reference TRBV28 and TRBJ2-1): DVKVTQSSRYLVKRTGEKVFLECVQDMDHENMFWYRQDPGLGLRLIYFSYDVKMKEKGDIPEGYSVSREKKERFSLILESASTNQTSMYLCASSLGLAGYNEQFFGPGTRLTVL.

This clonotype was recorded once. A read error may be the cause here, since a much bigger clone is one base away. The V gene is TRBV2, the J gene TRBJ2-7, with 9 bases that match TRBD2. This CDR3 has 13 residues. The V segment lost 7 bases and the J segment 3 bases; nucleotides outside the gene matches: 4. The V gene's germline CDR1 is SNHLY and CDR2 FYNNEI. The CDR3 loop is CASKRLAVYEQYF. DNA of the CDR3: TGTGCCAGCAAAAGACTAGCGGTCTACGAGCAGTACTTC.

This clonotype was found many times. V is TRBV24-1 and J is TRBJ1-1; unclear D gene. V lost 2 bases and J lost 1, with 4 bases in between. Germline values: CDR1 KGHDR, CDR2 SFDVKD. The CDR3 runs 13 residues. The CDR3 nucleotides are TGTGCCACCAGTGATTCCTGGAACACTGAAGCTTTCTTT. This codes for CATSDSWNTEAFF.

This clonotype has at least ten counts. The rearrangement uses TRBV29-1 and TRBJ1-1; possible D gene TRBD1, 6 bases. Trimming took 6 bases from V and 4 from J, leaving 15 bases between them. Germline-derived CDR1 and CDR2 are SQVTM and ANQGSEA. The CDR3 covers 13 residues. CDR3 bases: TGCAGCGTGTCTCAGGGGCTAGGCACTGAAGCTTTCTTT. Residues: CSVSQGLGTEAFF.

This clonotype was found many times. The rearrangement uses TRBV7-8 and TRBJ2-1; 10 nucleotides match TRBD2. With 1 base clipped from V and 4 bases from J, the junction kept 4 bases outside the gene matches. Germline values: CDR1 SGHVS, CDR2 FQNEAQ. The CDR3 contains 16 residues. The CDR3 DNA reads as TGTGCCAGCAGCTTAGTTGGGACTAGCGAGTACAATGAGCAGTTCTTC. It specifies CASSLVGTSEYNEQFF. Looking up the rest from reference TRBV7-8 and TRBJ2-1 gives the full variable domain: GAGVSQSPRYKVAKRGQDVALRCDPISGHVSLFWYQQALGQGPEFLTYFQNEAQLDKSGLPSDRFFAERPEGSVSTLKIQRTQQEDSAVYLCASSLVGTSEYNEQFFGPGTRLTVL.

A word on this clonotype: Mismatch with germline at one junction end may stem from a read error. The rearrangement links TRBV20-1 to TRBJ2-1; D is unresolved. CDR1 DFQATT and CDR2 SNEGSKA come from the germline V gene (reference sequence). The CDR3 contains 14 residues. CDR3 sequence reads: CSARDRIGRNEHFF. As DNA, the CDR3 is TGCAGTGCTAGAGATCGGATAGGAAGGAATGAGCATTTCTTC.

The sample holds many counts of this clonotype. CDR3 sequence (DNA): TGTGCCAGTAGTAATGCGGGAGCATCCAATGAGCAGTTCTTC. It translates to CASSNAGASNEQFF. The rearrangement uses TRBV19 and TRBJ2-1; 7 bases fit TRBD2. The CDR3 extends over 14 amino acids. Germline V gene lookup returns CDR1 LNHDA and CDR2 SQIVND (reference sequence). Trimming removed 4 bases from V and 6 bases from J; junction bases left unmatched: 6. Full variable domain (remainder filled in from reference TRBV19 and TRBJ2-1): DGGITQSPKYLFRKEGQNVTLSCEQNLNHDAMYWYRQDPGQGLRLIYYSQIVNDFQKGDIAEGYSVSREKKESFPLTVTSAQKNPTAFYLCASSNAGASNEQFFGPGTRLTVL.

There are many counts of this clonotype. V is TRBV4-1 and J is TRBJ1-4; 8 bases fit TRBD1. Unmatched junction bases numbered 6, after V lost 1 base and J lost 8 bases. The germline V gene encodes CDR1 MGHRA and CDR2 YSYEKL. The CDR3 loop spans 15 amino acids. The CDR3 protein is CASSQGGTGGEKLFF. CDR3 nucleotides: TGCGCCAGCAGCCAAGGCGGAACAGGGGGGGAAAAACTGTTTTTT.